Below are 17 T cell receptor beta chains sequenced from a single sample in a study of shared clonotypes between healthy human individuals. Selected positively for CCR7 and CD45RO-negative, naive CD8 cells excluded terminally differentiated effector memory CD45RA+ cells. This table comes from immunoSEQ multiplex PCR, and its TCRdb copy is limited to in-frame clones, with some not included. The sample consists of around 580,000 clones, 98% of them appearing once. The sequenced sample consisted of naive CD8+ T cells sorted from blood. These receptor sequences come from a man aged 25-45 years in good health.

This clone has only a few counts. The rearrangement links TRBV7-9 to TRBJ2-2; D could derive from TRBD1 or TRBD2 (5 bases each). Germline V CDR1 and CDR2: SEHNR, FQNEAQ (reference sequence). Trimming took 5 bases from V and 4 from J, leaving 17 bases between them. The CDR3 sequence is 16 residues long. CDR3 in amino acids: CASSNAPGPGTGELFF. CDR3 in DNA: TGTGCCAGCAGCAACGCGCCGGGACCTGGCACCGGGGAGCTGTTTTTT.

The chain is built from TRBV7-9 and TRBJ2-1; D is unclear. CDR3 length: 11 amino acids. Germline CDR1 is SEHNR and CDR2 is FQNEAQ (reference sequence). V was cut by 5 bases and J by 8 bases, with 7 bases left in between. DNA for the CDR3: TGTGCCAGCAGCCCCCCCTATGAGCAGTTCTTC. This gives the protein CASSPPYEQFF.

This sequence joins TRBV9 and TRBJ2-1; no firm D call. The V gene lost 4 bases and the J gene lost 0 bases, with 14 bases spanning the gap. This CDR3 region has 16 residues. Germline CDR1 is SGDLS and CDR2 is YYNGEE. As DNA, the CDR3 is TGTGCCAGCAGCCCCGAGGTGGCGAGCTCCTACAATGAGCAGTTCTTC. Translated, it gives CASSPEVASSYNEQFF.

This chain joins TRBV2 and TRBJ2-4; D remains unclear. The CDR3 totals 15 residues. Germline loops: CDR1 SNHLY, CDR2 FYNNEI. Trimming cost V 2 bases and J 0 bases, with 8 bases left between them. The DNA of the CDR3 is TGTGCCAGCAGTGAAAGCACACTAGCCAAAAACATTCAGTACTTC. It yields the protein CASSESTLAKNIQYF.

Details on this clone: Other DNA sequences of this sample code for an identical CDR3. The chain uses TRBV27 and TRBJ2-1, with TRBD2 matching 8 bases. After removal of 2 bases from V and 2 bases from J, the junction contained 2 bases not matched to a gene. The CDR3 extends over 15 amino acids. CDR1 is MNHEY, CDR2 SMNVEV, per germline (reference sequence). CDR3 region: CASSLSGGTYNEQFF. DNA of the CDR3: TGTGCCAGCAGTTTAAGCGGGGGAACCTACAATGAGCAGTTCTTC.

This clone is a singleton in its sample. The chain links TRBV2 to TRBJ2-3, with 7 bases aligning to TRBD1. V trimming: 7 bases; J trimming: 2 bases; junction bases outside the gene matches: 6. This CDR3 region has 14 residues. Germline lookup yields CDR1 SNHLY and CDR2 FYNNEI. The CDR3 DNA reads as TGTGCCAGCATCGGACAGGCGAACACAGATACGCAGTATTTT. Its translation is CASIGQANTDTQYF.

This clone was seen just once. Other DNA sequences in this sample translate to the same CDR3. CDR3 nucleotide sequence: TGTGCCAGCAGCTTGGGACAGGGACTAAACACCATATATTTT. Its protein is CASSLGQGLNTIYF. The chain uses TRBV13 and TRBJ1-3; TRBD1 matches at 9 bases. V lost 3 bases to trimming and J lost 6 bases; unmatched junction nucleotides: 3. This CDR3 has 14 amino acids. Looked up from germline, CDR1 is PRHDT and CDR2 is FYEKMQ (reference sequence). The complete variable domain, with remaining parts taken from reference TRBV13 and TRBJ1-3, reads AAGVIQSPRHLIKEKRETATLKCYPIPRHDTVYWYQQGPGQDPQFLISFYEKMQSDKGSIPDRFSAQQFSDYHSELNMSSLELGDSALYFCASSLGQGLNTIYFGEGSWLTVV.

As concerns this clone: This same CDR3 is encoded by further DNA sequences in the sample. This sequence joins TRBV29-1 and TRBJ2-1; no clear D gene. This CDR3 has 13 amino acids. V lost 1 base and J lost 4, with 8 bases in between. The germline CDR1 and CDR2 sequences are SQVTM and ANQGSEA. The CDR3 sequence is CSVEGGSYNEQFF. The CDR3 coding sequence is TGCAGCGTTGAAGGGGGAAGTTACAATGAGCAGTTCTTC.

Of note for this clone: A read error may produce the germline difference seen at one junction end. The chain carries TRBV5-1 and TRBJ2-5, with 8 bases that match TRBD1. CDR1 SGHRS and CDR2 YFSETQ come from the germline V gene. The CDR3 length is 13 residues. CDR3 in DNA: TGCGCCAGCAGCTTTATTATGGGACAGGACACGCACTTC. It specifies CASSFIMGQDTHF.

This clone was seen only a few times. The identical CDR3 is also encoded by other nucleotide sequences in the sample. The chain uses TRBV27 and TRBJ2-1; no clear D. This CDR3 region has 11 residues. The germline V gene has CDR1 MNHEY and CDR2 SMNVEV (reference sequence). V was cut by 5 bases and J by 7 bases, with 6 bases left in between. In DNA form, the CDR3 reads TGTGCCAGCAGTCTAGGGAATGAGCAGTTCTTC. Translating gives CASSLGNEQFF.

The rearrangement joins TRBV13 to TRBJ2-7; 9 positions match TRBD2. CDR3 length equals 16 residues. Germline V lookup: CDR1 PRHDT, CDR2 FYEKMQ (reference sequence). With V trimmed by 0 bases and J by 4 bases, 7 bases remained unmatched. CDR3 protein: CASSLGAGTSRYEQYF. Written as DNA, the CDR3 is TGTGCCAGCAGCTTAGGCGCCGGGACTAGCAGATACGAGCAGTACTTC.

This sequence joins TRBV27 and TRBJ1-2; TRBD1 agrees at 9 bases. Germline CDR1 and CDR2: MNHEY and SMNVEV (reference sequence). The V segment lost 6 bases and the J segment 8 bases; nucleotides outside the gene matches: 16. This CDR3 contains 16 residues. CDR3 loop: CASSHLLGQGSVGYTF. The DNA for the CDR3 is TGTGCCAGCAGCCACCTTTTGGGACAGGGATCGGTAGGCTACACCTTC.

The chain carries TRBV13 and TRBJ1-5; D remains ambiguous. In germline, CDR1 is PRHDT, CDR2 FYEKMQ (reference sequence). Between the trimmed V and J ends, which lost 0 bases and 6 bases, there was a span of 6 bases. This CDR3 is built from 13 residues. The CDR3 region has the DNA TGTGCCAGCAGCTTAGGGGACCCTCAGCCCCAGCATTTT. Protein: CASSLGDPQPQHF.

The chain employs TRBV27 and TRBJ1-1; TRBD1 is a possible D gene (5 bases). Trimming left V 4 bases short and J 6 bases short, with 15 bases between. The CDR3 consists of 14 residues. Germline V gene lookup returns CDR1 MNHEY and CDR2 SMNVEV (reference sequence). This CDR3 reads CASSSRTGESEAFF. The CDR3 nucleotides are TGTGCCAGCAGTTCCAGGACGGGGGAATCTGAAGCTTTCTTT.

This chain connects TRBV27 to TRBJ2-1, with TRBD2 matching over 16 bases. V gave up 0 bases and J gave up 8 bases; unmatched junction bases: 7. CDR1 and CDR2 from the germline V gene are MNHEY and SMNVEV (reference sequence). CDR3 length equals 18 residues. CDR3 coding DNA: TGTGCCAGCAGTTTATCCGGGACTAGCGGGAGGGCCGCCTATGAGCAGTTCTTC. It is translated as CASSLSGTSGRAAYEQFF.

The genes are TRBV5-6 and TRBJ2-1; D unclear. V gave up 4 bases and J gave up 7 bases, with 6 bases separating them. The germline CDR1 and CDR2 sequences are SGHDT and YYEEEE. This CDR3 region has 11 residues. CDR3 residues: CASSTENEQFF. In DNA, the CDR3 is TGTGCCAGCAGCACGGAAAATGAGCAGTTCTTC.

This clone was recorded only once. The chain couples TRBV20-1 to TRBJ1-1; D is ambiguous. The CDR3 runs to 11 residues. The ends were cut back, 4 bases at V and 5 bases at J, with 8 bases in the middle. Germline lookup yields CDR1 DFQATT and CDR2 SNEGSKA (reference sequence). CDR3 in amino acids: CSAKRVTEAFF. The CDR3 DNA sequence: TGCAGTGCTAAAAGGGTTACTGAAGCTTTCTTT.